The 18 T cell receptor beta chains listed next were all sequenced from one sample in a study of T cell responses to AZD1222 COVID-19 vaccine. Sequencing used immunoSEQ multiplex PCR; TCRdb keeps in-frame clones, though not all of them. The sample records about 130,000 clones, more than 80% being singletons. The sequenced sample was peripheral blood, obtained on day 0 of AZD1222 vaccination. Receptor source: an adult in good health.

This clone turned up a few times. The CDR3 bases are TGTGCCAGCAGCTTGGGCATAGGCCATAATTCACCCCTCCACTTT. Its translation: CASSLGIGHNSPLHF. The V gene is TRBV5-4, the J gene TRBJ1-6; no clear D gene. Germline V gives CDR1 SGHNT, CDR2 YYREEE (reference sequence). The CDR3 has 15 amino acids. V was shortened by 0 bases and J by 5 bases, with 9 bases between the two germline ends. Full variable domain (missing parts from reference TRBV5-4 and TRBJ1-6): ETGVTQSPTHLIKTRGQQVTLRCSSQSGHNTVSWYQQALGQGPQFIFQYYREEENGRGNFPPRFSGLQFPNYSSELNVNALELDDSALYLCASSLGIGHNSPLHFGNGTRLTVT.

This clone was counted a single time. This sequence joins TRBV3-1 (or the pseudogene TRBV3-2) and TRBJ2-1, with 13 bases aligning to TRBD2. Unmatched junction bases numbered 2, after V lost 0 bases and J lost 9 bases. The CDR3 extends over 15 amino acids. Germline V lookup: CDR1 LGHDT, CDR2 YNNKEL (reference sequence). CDR3 in amino acids: CASSQELAGGSEQFF. CDR3 bases: TGTGCCAGCAGCCAAGAACTAGCGGGAGGGAGTGAGCAGTTCTTC.

The rearrangement links TRBV6-5 to TRBJ1-1, with 7 bases that match TRBD1. Germline V lookup: CDR1 MNHEY, CDR2 SVGAGI. V lost 7 bases to trimming and J lost 1 base; unmatched junction nucleotides: 3. The CDR3 sequence is 13 residues long. In DNA form, the CDR3 reads TGTGCCAGCAACAGGGGAGGGAACACTGAAGCTTTCTTT. Translated: CASNRGGNTEAFF.

This clone was detected a few times. V is TRBV29-1 and J is TRBJ1-1, with 7 bases lining up with TRBD1. The V gene's germline CDR1 is SQVTM and CDR2 ANQGSEA. Trimming cost V 5 bases and J 1 base; bases outside gene matches: 1. The CDR3 consists of 12 residues. CDR3 nucleotide sequence: TGCAGCGTTAGGACAGGGAACACTGAAGCTTTCTTT. Protein product: CSVRTGNTEAFF.

This clone was recorded once. The rearrangement links TRBV6-2 or TRBV6-3 to TRBJ2-7; D might be TRBD1 or TRBD2, each matching 5 bases. V was pared by 2 bases and J by 3 bases, with 23 bases between. Looked up from germline, CDR1 is MNHEY and CDR2 is SVGEGT. This CDR3 is 18 amino acids long. CDR3 DNA: TGTGCCAGCAGTTACGGCCCAGCCCCGGGGCAGGGTAACTACGAGCAGTACTTC. Translating it yields CASSYGPAPGQGNYEQYF.

This sequence joins TRBV2 and TRBJ1-2; D gene ambiguous. The CDR3 length is 13 residues. Trimming took 11 bases from V and 1 from J, leaving 14 bases between them. Per germline, CDR1 SNHLY and CDR2 FYNNEI. DNA of the CDR3: TGTGCCCGGAGGGATCCTAATAACTATGGCTACACCTTC. It yields the protein CARRDPNNYGYTF.

This sequence joins TRBV27 and TRBJ1-1; D ambiguous. The CDR3 covers 13 residues. Per germline, CDR1 MNHEY and CDR2 SMNVEV (reference sequence). V lost 5 bases, J lost 4 bases, and 11 bases lay in between. The CDR3 protein is CASSRRPFTEAFF. In DNA, the CDR3 is TGTGCCAGCAGTCGTCGCCCTTTCACTGAAGCTTTCTTT.

This clone was seen more than once but under ten times. The V call is TRBV28, the J call TRBJ2-7, with 9 bases that match TRBD2. Germline CDR1 is MDHEN and CDR2 is SYDVKM. This CDR3 comprises 17 residues. After removal of 5 bases from V and 3 bases from J, the junction contained 14 bases not matched to a gene. CDR3 nucleotides: TGTGCCAGCAGTCCTCACTGGAGTAGCGGGGGTGGCTACGAGCAGTACTTC. As protein: CASSPHWSSGGGYEQYF.

This clone has a single count. The chain carries TRBV2 and TRBJ1-4; 9 bases agree with TRBD1. The germline gives CDR1 SNHLY, CDR2 FYNNEI. Trimming at V came to 7 bases and at J to 4 bases, leaving 4 bases not matched to a gene. The CDR3 extends over 14 amino acids. DNA for the CDR3: TGTGCCAGCAAGGACAGGGGTTTTAATGAAAAACTGTTTTTT. It is translated as CASKDRGFNEKLFF.

The V and J genes are TRBV10-2 and TRBJ1-6; D remains unclear. CDR1 is WSHSY and CDR2 is SAAADI in the germline V gene. CDR3 length equals 15 residues. The V end lost 8 bases, the J end lost 2 bases, and 13 bases lay between the germline ends. CDR3 sequence: CASSPGTAYNSPLHF. CDR3 nucleotides: TGCGCCAGCTCCCCGGGAACCGCCTATAATTCACCCCTCCACTTT.

The V call is TRBV27, the J call TRBJ2-7, with D possibly being TRBD2 (5 bases). Deletions cut 0 bases from V and 7 bases from J, with 16 bases between. The CDR3 is 15 amino acids. Germline V gene data show CDR1 as MNHEY and CDR2 as SMNVEV (reference sequence). The CDR3 DNA follows: TGTGCCAGCAGTTTATCTCTAGGACCGGGCGGGGAGCAGTACTTC. This encodes CASSLSLGPGGEQYF.

The chain combines TRBV6-2 or TRBV6-3 with TRBJ2-7; 13 bases map to TRBD2. V lost 6 bases and J lost 2; bases outside the gene matches: 13. This CDR3 comprises 18 residues. CDR1 and CDR2 from the germline V gene are MNHEY and SVGEGT. DNA for the CDR3: TGTGCCAGCAGCCCTGGACTAGCGGGAGAGTGGGCTACCTACGAGCAGTACTTC. It specifies CASSPGLAGEWATYEQYF.

In its sample, this clone was seen a few times. CDR3 residues: CASSGLSAWGRANYGYTF. CDR3 sequence (DNA): TGTGCCAGCAGTGGGCTTTCGGCGTGGGGGAGAGCTAACTATGGCTACACCTTC. This sequence joins TRBV28 and TRBJ1-2; D might be TRBD1 (5 bases). V lost 5 bases and J lost 0, with 22 bases in between. The V gene's germline CDR1 is MDHEN and CDR2 SYDVKM. This CDR3 region has 18 residues.

The genes are TRBV29-1 and TRBJ2-7, with D tentatively TRBD1 (5 bases). Germline loops: CDR1 SQVTM, CDR2 ANQGSEA. This CDR3 is built from 11 residues. V lost 7 bases to trimming and J lost 7 bases, with 14 bases between them. The CDR3 sequence: CSASQGMEQYF. In DNA form, the CDR3 reads TGCAGCGCAAGTCAGGGTATGGAGCAGTACTTC.

The chain is built from TRBV2 and TRBJ1-5, with 7 bases aligning to TRBD1. The CDR3 sequence is 15 residues long. CDR1 and CDR2 (germline): SNHLY, FYNNEI. The junction had 7 bases not matched to a gene; V was cut back by 6 bases and J by 2 bases. The CDR3 protein is CASSGRGTGNQPQHF. DNA for the CDR3: TGTGCCAGCAGCGGCAGGGGGACGGGCAATCAGCCCCAGCATTTT.

The rearrangement uses TRBV6-5 and TRBJ2-2; perhaps TRBD1 as D (5 bases). Per the germline V gene, CDR1 is MNHEY and CDR2 is SVGAGI. This CDR3 has 15 amino acids. Trimming stripped 8 bases from V and 1 base from J, with 14 bases between. CDR3 nucleotides: TGTGCCAGCGCACATAGTCAGGGGAACACCGGGGAGCTGTTTTTT. This sequence encodes CASAHSQGNTGELFF.

The V and J genes are TRBV28 and TRBJ2-5; 7 positions agree with TRBD2. With V trimmed by 4 bases and J by 4 bases, 3 bases remained unmatched. The CDR3 extends over 13 amino acids. CDR1 is MDHEN and CDR2 is SYDVKM in the germline V gene. CDR3 loop: CASSYGGRETQYF. CDR3 nucleotides: TGTGCCAGCAGTTATGGCGGGAGAGAGACCCAGTACTTC.

V and J are TRBV2 and TRBJ1-2, with 8 bases fitting TRBD1. Germline V gene lookup returns CDR1 SNHLY and CDR2 FYNNEI. Trimming took 0 bases from V and 8 from J; bases not matched to a gene: 14. CDR3 length equals 17 residues. The CDR3 DNA reads as TGTGCCAGCAGTGAAGCCCGGGACAGGTATTGGGTTGACGGCTACACCTTC. Residues: CASSEARDRYWVDGYTF.